Below are 8 T cell receptor beta chains sequenced from a single sample in a study of CD8 T cells in ankylosing spondylitis. MiXCR, run by TCRdb on the 5' RACE reads, gives a single entry per CDR3 protein. Of under 200,000 distinct CDR3 sequences listed, 10% to 15% were seen once; the top ten hold around 10%. The sequencing input was blood, either unsorted or a sorted T cell fraction (not recorded which). These receptors all come from a female donor with ankylosing spondylitis or in good health (not recorded which).

The V call is TRBV5-1, the J call TRBJ2-2; possibly TRBD1 for D (5 bases). CDR1 is SGHRS, CDR2 YFSETQ, per germline. V was cut by 5 bases and J by 0 bases, with 11 bases left in between. The CDR3 covers 15 residues. Written as DNA, the CDR3 is TGCGCCAGCAGTCGGGCAGGGTCGAACACCGGGGAGCTGTTTTTT. Its protein is CASSRAGSNTGELFF.

This chain joins TRBV7-2 and TRBJ2-3, with 13 bases lining up with TRBD2. There are 16 residues in the CDR3. The germline CDR1 and CDR2 sequences are SGHTA and FQGNSA. After removal of 4 bases from V and 4 bases from J, the junction contained 5 bases not matched to a gene. The CDR3 reads CASSSGLAGAADTQYF. CDR3 nucleotide sequence: TGTGCCAGCAGCTCTGGACTAGCGGGAGCCGCAGATACGCAGTATTTT.

This clonotype was recorded at least ten times. The rearrangement links TRBV5-1 to TRBJ2-7; TRBD2 is a possible D gene (5 bases). CDR3 size: 16 residues. CDR1 and CDR2 from the germline V gene are SGHRS and YFSETQ. The V end was cut by 0 bases, the J end by 3 bases, with 16 bases between. In DNA, the CDR3 is TGCGCCAGCAGCTTGGCCGTGGGAGAGAAGGGCTACGAGCAGTACTTC. Protein product: CASSLAVGEKGYEQYF.

The chain has TRBV12-3 or TRBV12-4 and TRBJ2-1; possible D gene TRBD2, 5 bases. V was clipped by 5 bases and J by 8 bases, with 22 bases between them. The CDR3 extends over 16 amino acids. The chain's CDR3 is CASSPGEQRAIYEQFF. CDR3 in DNA: TGTGCCAGCAGTCCCGGTGAGCAGAGGGCGATCTATGAGCAGTTCTTC.

This chain connects TRBV19 to TRBJ1-1; D might be TRBD1 (5 bases). The CDR3 totals 13 residues. V lost 8 bases and J 1 base, leaving 11 bases between the germline ends. Germline CDR1 and CDR2: LNHDA and SQIVND (reference sequence). Here the CDR3 reads CASSDSENTEAFF. The CDR3, as DNA: TGTGCCAGTTCCGACAGCGAGAACACTGAAGCTTTCTTT.

This clonotype has a count of ten or more. The V and J genes are TRBV7-2 and TRBJ2-7; 8 positions match TRBD2. Per the germline V gene, CDR1 is SGHTA and CDR2 is FQGNSA. This CDR3 comprises 14 residues. J lost 5 bases, V lost 2 bases, and 5 bases had no gene match. CDR3 amino acids: CASSLFSGSNEQYF. The CDR3 coding sequence is TGTGCCAGCAGCTTATTCAGCGGGAGTAACGAGCAGTACTTC.

This clonotype was seen many times. The V and J genes are TRBV6-1 and TRBJ2-2; 7 bases fit TRBD1. This CDR3 contains 15 residues. The germline V gene encodes CDR1 MNHNS and CDR2 SASEGT. The junction had 6 bases not matched to a gene; V was cut back by 4 bases and J by 4 bases. CDR3 loop: CASSGRTGATGELFF. The CDR3 DNA is TGTGCCAGCAGTGGGAGAACAGGGGCCACCGGGGAGCTGTTTTTT.

This clonotype was observed at least ten times. The chain combines TRBV3-1 with TRBJ2-1, with D perhaps being TRBD1 or TRBD2 (6 bases each). Per germline, CDR1 LGHDT and CDR2 YNNKEL (reference sequence). The CDR3 extends over 13 amino acids. The V gene lost 6 bases and the J gene lost 8 bases, with 14 bases spanning the gap. CDR3 sequence: CASSQNRGHEQFF. In nucleotides, the CDR3 is TGTGCCAGCAGTCAAAACCGGGGGCATGAGCAGTTCTTC.